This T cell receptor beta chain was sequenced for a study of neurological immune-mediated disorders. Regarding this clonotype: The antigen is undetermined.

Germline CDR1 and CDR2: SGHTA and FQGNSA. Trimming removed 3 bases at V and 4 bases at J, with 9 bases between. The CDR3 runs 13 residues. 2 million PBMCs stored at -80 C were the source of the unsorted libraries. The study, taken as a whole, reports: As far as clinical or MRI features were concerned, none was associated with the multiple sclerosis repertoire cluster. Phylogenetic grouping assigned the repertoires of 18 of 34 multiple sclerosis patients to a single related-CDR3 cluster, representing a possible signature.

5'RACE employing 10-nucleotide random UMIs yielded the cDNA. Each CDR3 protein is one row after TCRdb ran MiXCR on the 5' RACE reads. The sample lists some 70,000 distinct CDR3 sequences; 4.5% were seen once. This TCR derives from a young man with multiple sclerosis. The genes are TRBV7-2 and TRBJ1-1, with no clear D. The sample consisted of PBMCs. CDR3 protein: CASSFSGTTEAFF. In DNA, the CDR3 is TGTGCCAGCAGCTTCTCCGGTACCACTGAAGCTTTCTTT.